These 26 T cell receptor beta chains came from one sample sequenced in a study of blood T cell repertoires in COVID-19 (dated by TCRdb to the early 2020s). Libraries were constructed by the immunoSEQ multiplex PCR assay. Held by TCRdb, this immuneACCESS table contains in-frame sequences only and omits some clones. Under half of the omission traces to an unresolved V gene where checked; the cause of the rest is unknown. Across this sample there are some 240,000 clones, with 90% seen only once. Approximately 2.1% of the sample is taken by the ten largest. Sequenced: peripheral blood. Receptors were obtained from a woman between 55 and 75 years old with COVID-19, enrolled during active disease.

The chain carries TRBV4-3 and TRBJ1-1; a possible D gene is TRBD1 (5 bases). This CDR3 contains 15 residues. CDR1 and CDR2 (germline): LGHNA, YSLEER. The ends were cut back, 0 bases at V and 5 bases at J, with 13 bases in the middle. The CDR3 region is CASSQDFWGETEAFF. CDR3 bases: TGCGCCAGCAGCCAAGATTTTTGGGGGGAGACTGAAGCTTTCTTT.

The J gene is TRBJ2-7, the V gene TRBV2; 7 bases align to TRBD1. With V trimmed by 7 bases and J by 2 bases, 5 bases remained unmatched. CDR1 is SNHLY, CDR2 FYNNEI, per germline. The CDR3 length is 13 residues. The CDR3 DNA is TGTGCCAGCACCTCTGGGACAGCCTACGAGCAGTACTTC. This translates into CASTSGTAYEQYF.

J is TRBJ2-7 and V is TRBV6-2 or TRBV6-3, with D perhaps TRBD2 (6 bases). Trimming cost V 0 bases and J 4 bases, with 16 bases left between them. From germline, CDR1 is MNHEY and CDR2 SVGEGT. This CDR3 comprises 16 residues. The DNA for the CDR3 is TGTGCCAGCAGTTACTCGGCGGAGGGACCCCCTTACGAGCAGTACTTC. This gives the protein CASSYSAEGPPYEQYF.

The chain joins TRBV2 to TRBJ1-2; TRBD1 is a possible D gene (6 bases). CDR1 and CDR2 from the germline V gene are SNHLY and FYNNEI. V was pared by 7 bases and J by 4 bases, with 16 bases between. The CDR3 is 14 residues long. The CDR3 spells CASIRSDRTYGYTF. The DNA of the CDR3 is TGTGCCAGCATAAGAAGTGACAGGACCTATGGCTACACCTTC.

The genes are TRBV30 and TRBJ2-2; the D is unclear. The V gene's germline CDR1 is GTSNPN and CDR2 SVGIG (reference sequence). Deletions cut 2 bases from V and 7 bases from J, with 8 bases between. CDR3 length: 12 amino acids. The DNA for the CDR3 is TGTGCCTGGAGTTCGAACTTCGGGGAGCTGTTTTTT. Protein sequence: CAWSSNFGELFF.

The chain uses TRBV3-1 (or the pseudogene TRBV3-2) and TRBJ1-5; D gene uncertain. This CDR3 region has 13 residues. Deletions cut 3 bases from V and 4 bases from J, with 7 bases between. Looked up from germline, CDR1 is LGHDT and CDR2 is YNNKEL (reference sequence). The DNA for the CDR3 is TGTGCCAGCAGCCAGGAACTAAATCAGCCCCAGCATTTT. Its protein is CASSQELNQPQHF.

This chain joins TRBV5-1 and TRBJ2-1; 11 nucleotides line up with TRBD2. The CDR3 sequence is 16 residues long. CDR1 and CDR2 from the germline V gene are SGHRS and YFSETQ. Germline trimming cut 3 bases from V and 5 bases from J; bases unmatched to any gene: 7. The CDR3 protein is CASSWDSGGVNNEQFF. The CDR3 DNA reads TGCGCCAGCAGCTGGGATAGCGGGGGGGTAAACAATGAGCAGTTCTTC.

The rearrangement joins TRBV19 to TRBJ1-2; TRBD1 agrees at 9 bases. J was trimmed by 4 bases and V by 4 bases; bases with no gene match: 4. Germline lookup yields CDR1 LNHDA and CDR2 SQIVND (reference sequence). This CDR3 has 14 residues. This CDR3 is CASSTPTGGYGYTF. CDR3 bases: TGTGCCAGTAGTACCCCGACAGGGGGCTATGGCTACACCTTC.

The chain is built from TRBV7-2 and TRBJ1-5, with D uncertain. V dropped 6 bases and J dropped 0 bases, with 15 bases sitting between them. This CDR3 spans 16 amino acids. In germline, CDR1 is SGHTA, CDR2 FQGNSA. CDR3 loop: CASSSGIRLSNQPQHF. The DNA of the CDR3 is TGTGCCAGCAGTTCGGGGATCCGCCTTAGCAATCAGCCCCAGCATTTT.

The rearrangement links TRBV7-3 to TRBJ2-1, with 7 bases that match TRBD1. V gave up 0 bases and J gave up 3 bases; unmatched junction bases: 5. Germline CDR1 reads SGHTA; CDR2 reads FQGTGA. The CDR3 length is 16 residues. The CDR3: CASSLTIGGGYNEQFF. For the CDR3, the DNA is TGTGCCAGCAGCTTAACGATAGGGGGCGGCTACAATGAGCAGTTCTTC.

The DNA for the CDR3 is TGTGCCAGCGTGCCCGGGGATGGCTACACCTTC. Translating it yields CASVPGDGYTF. The genes are TRBV6-9 and TRBJ1-2; D not resolved. From germline, CDR1 is MNHGY and CDR2 SVAAGI. The germline V and J ends were trimmed by 8 bases and 6 bases, with 10 bases remaining between them. CDR3 length: 11 amino acids.

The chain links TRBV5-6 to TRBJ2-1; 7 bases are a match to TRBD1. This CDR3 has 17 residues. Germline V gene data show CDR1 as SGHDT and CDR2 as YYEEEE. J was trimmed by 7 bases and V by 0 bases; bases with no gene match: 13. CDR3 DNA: TGTGCCAGCAGCTTGGGGCCGACAGGGATTTTCTCGAATGAGCAGTTCTTC. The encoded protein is CASSLGPTGIFSNEQFF.

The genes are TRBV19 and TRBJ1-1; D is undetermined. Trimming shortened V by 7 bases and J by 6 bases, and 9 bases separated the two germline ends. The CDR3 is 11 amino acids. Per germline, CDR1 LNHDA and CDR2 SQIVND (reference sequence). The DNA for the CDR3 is TGTGCCAGTAATGAGGGCGCTGAAGCTTTCTTT. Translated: CASNEGAEAFF. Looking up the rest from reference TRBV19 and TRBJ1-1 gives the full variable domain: DGGITQSPKYLFRKEGQNVTLSCEQNLNHDAMYWYRQDPGQGLRLIYYSQIVNDFQKGDIAEGYSVSREKKESFPLTVTSAQKNPTAFYLCASNEGAEAFFGQGTRLTVV.

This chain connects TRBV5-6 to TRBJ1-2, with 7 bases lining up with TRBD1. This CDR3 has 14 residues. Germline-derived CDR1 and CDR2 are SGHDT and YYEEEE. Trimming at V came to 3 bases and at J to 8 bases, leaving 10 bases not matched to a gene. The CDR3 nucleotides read TGTGCCAGCAGCTCGGGACTCCCCAGGGGGGGCTACACCTTC. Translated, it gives CASSSGLPRGGYTF.

In nucleotides, the CDR3 is TGTGCCAGCAGGGAGGGACGACTCTATGGCTACACCTTC. Translation: CASREGRLYGYTF. This rearrangement joins TRBV2 to TRBJ1-2; D is perhaps TRBD1 (5 bases). This CDR3 is built from 13 residues. The V and J ends lost 6 bases and 4 bases respectively, with 12 bases between them. Germline CDR1 and CDR2: SNHLY and FYNNEI.

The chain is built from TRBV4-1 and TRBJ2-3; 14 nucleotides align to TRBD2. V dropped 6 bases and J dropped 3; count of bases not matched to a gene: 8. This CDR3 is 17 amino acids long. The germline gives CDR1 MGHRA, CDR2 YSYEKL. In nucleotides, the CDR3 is TGCGCCAGCAGGCCTAGACTAGCGGGGGGGCGAACAGATACGCAGTATTTT. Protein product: CASRPRLAGGRTDTQYF.

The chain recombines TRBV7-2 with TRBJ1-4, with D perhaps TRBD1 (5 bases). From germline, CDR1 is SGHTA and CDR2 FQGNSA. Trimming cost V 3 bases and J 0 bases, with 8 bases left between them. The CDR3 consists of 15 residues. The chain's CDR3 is CASSLTAATNEKLFF. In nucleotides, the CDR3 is TGTGCCAGCAGCTTGACAGCCGCAACTAATGAAAAACTGTTTTTT.

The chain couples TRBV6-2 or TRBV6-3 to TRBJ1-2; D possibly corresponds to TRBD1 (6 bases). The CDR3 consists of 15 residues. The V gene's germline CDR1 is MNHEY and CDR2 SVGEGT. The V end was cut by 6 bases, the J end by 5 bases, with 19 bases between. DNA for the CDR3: TGTGCCAGCAGCCAATCCGGGGGGGGCTTGTATGGCTACACCTTC. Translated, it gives CASSQSGGGLYGYTF.

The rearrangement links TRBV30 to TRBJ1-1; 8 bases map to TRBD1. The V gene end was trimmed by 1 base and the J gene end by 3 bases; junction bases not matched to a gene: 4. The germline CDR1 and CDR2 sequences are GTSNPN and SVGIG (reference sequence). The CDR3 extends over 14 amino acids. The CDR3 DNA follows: TGTGCCTGGAGTGACCCCAGGGGGCACACTGAAGCTTTCTTT. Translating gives CAWSDPRGHTEAFF.

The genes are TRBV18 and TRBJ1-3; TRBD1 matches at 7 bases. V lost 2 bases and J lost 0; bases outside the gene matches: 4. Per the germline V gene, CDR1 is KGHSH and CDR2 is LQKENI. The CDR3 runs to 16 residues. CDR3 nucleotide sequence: TGTGCCAGCTCACCATCGGGACAGCTCTCTGGAAACACCATATATTTT. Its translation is CASSPSGQLSGNTIYF. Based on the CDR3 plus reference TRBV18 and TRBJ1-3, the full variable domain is NAGVMQNPRHLVRRRGQEARLRCSPMKGHSHVYWYRQLPEEGLKFMVYLQKENIIDESGMPKERFSAEFPKEGPSILRIQQVVRGDSAAYFCASSPSGQLSGNTIYFGEGSWLTVV.

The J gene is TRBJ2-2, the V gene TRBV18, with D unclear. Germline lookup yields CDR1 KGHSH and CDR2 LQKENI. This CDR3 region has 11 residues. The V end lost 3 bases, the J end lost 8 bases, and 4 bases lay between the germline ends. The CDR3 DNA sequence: TGTGCCAGCTCACCGACTGGGGAGCTGTTTTTT. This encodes CASSPTGELFF.

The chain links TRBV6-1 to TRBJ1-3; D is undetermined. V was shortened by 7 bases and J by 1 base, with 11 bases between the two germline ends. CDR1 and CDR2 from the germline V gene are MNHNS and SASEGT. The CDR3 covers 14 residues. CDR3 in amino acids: CASTQRLSGNTIYF. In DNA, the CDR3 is TGTGCCAGCACTCAGCGCTTGTCTGGAAACACCATATATTTT.

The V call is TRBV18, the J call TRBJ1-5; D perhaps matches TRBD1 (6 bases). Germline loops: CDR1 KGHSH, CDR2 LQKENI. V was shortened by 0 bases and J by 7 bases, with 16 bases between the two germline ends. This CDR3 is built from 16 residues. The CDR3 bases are TGTGCCAGCTCACCACCGATGACAGGAACTCAGCAGCCCCAGCATTTT. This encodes CASSPPMTGTQQPQHF.

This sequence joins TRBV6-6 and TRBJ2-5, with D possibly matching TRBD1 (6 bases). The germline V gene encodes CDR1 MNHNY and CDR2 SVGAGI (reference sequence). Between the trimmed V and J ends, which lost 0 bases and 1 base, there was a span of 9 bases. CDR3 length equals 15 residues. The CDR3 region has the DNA TGTGCCAGCAGTTACTCGGCCAGGGGCCAAGAGACCCAGTACTTC. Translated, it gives CASSYSARGQETQYF.

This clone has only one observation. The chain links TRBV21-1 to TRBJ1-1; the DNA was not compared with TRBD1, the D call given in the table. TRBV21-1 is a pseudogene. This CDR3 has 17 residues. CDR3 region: CASSKRPQGALNTEAFF. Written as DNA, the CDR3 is TGTGCCAGCAGCAAAAGACCACAGGGGGCTTTGAACACTGAAGCTTTCTTT.

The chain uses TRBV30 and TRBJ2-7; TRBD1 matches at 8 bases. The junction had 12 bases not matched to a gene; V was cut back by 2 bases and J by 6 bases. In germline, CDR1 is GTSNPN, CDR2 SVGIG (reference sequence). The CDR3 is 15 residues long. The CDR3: CAWSSRQGSWVEQYF. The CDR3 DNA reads TGTGCCTGGAGTTCAAGACAGGGGAGTTGGGTCGAGCAGTACTTC.